The 21 T cell receptor delta chains given below trace back to one sample, sequenced in a study of gamma-delta T cells after stem cell transplantation. TCRdb reanalyzed the RT-PCR reads using CATT. In the table there are about 11,000 delta-chain clones, around two fifths of which are singletons. Sequencing was performed on gamma-delta T cells. The receptors were gathered from a human donor. It is not recorded whose cells these are; they may come from a transplant donor.

In DNA, the CDR3 is TGTGCTCTTGTACCTTTCGGGCGGCTTCCTACGAGTCGTACTGGGGGATACGCAGCTGGGAACAAGGACCCCACCGATAAACTCATCTTT. As protein: CALVPFGRLPTSRTGGYAAGNKDPTDKLIF. The V and J genes are TRDV1 and TRDJ1; 13 nucleotides align to TRDD3. After removal of 7 bases from V and 1 base from J, the junction contained 48 bases not matched to a gene. CDR3 size: 30 residues. Per the germline V gene, CDR1 is TSWWSYY and CDR2 is QGS.

V usage is TRDV2 and J usage is TRDJ3; D is undetermined. V was cut by 3 bases and J by 1 base, with 27 bases left in between. The CDR3 runs 22 residues. Germline V gene sequence: CDR1 GEAIGNYY, CDR2 EKD. The CDR3 DNA follows: TGTGCCTGTGACTCTACACCGTTGTTCTTCAAACGCACGTCCTGGGACACCCGACAGATGTTTTTC. As protein: CACDSTPLFFKRTSWDTRQMFF.

In its sample, this clone was seen a few times. The chain has TRAV29/DV5 and TRDJ3; 8 bases are a match to TRDD3. Per germline, CDR1 NSMFDY and CDR2 ISSIKDK. V shed 0 bases and J 0 bases; nucleotides not matched to a gene: 14. This CDR3 contains 21 residues. This CDR3 is CAASDIWGTPRRSWDTRQMFF. The CDR3 DNA follows: TGTGCAGCAAGCGATATCTGGGGGACTCCCCGTCGCTCCTGGGACACCCGACAGATGTTTTTC.

The J gene corresponds to TRDJ1; a V gene call is absent; the table's D call, TRDD3, has no DNA check behind it. The CDR3 spans 24 residues. The CDR3 loop is CAIGERPTRGDTGGYANLTTKLIF. In DNA form, the CDR3 reads TGTGCTATTGGGGAACGACCCACGAGAGGGGATACTGGGGGATACGCTAACCTCACGACAAAACTCATCTTT.

This clone is categorized as medium-sized. Other DNA sequences in this sample translate to the same CDR3. CDR3 amino acids: CACDTGVLGVSSWDTRQMFF. The CDR3, as DNA: TGTGCCTGTGACACCGGAGTACTGGGGGTCAGCTCCTGGGACACCCGACAGATGTTTTTC. The chain links TRDV2 to TRDJ3, with 8 bases matching TRDD3. CDR1 is GEAIGNYY, CDR2 EKD, per germline. This CDR3 comprises 20 residues. J lost 0 bases, V lost 0 bases, and 9 bases had no gene match.

Regarding this clone: A far larger clone is off by one base, so a read error is likely. The chain recombines TRDV2 with TRDJ3; 11 bases are shared with TRDD3. CDR1 is GEAIGNYY and CDR2 is EKD in the germline V gene. Trimming at V came to 4 bases and at J to 2 bases, leaving 6 bases not matched to a gene. This CDR3 contains 18 residues. The CDR3, as DNA: TGTGCCTGTGAGACCGTACTGGGGGATACCTGGGACACCCGACAGATGTTTTTC. It yields the protein CACETVLGDTWDTRQMFF.

The chain employs TRDV2 and TRDJ3; TRDD3 matches 10 bases. J was trimmed by 0 bases and V by 1 base; bases with no gene match: 2. The CDR3 runs 18 residues. Germline V gene lookup returns CDR1 GEAIGNYY and CDR2 EKD. As DNA, the CDR3 is TGTGCCTGTGACACGCTGGGGGATAGCTCCTGGGACACCCGACAGATGTTTTTC. It encodes CACDTLGDSSWDTRQMFF.

By share of the sample, this clone is medium-sized. The V gene is TRDV2, the J gene TRDJ1, with 9 bases identical to TRDD3. CDR1 is GEAIGNYY, CDR2 EKD, per germline. The CDR3 length is 17 residues. V was pared by 3 bases and J by 4 bases, with 14 bases of the junction left unmatched. This CDR3 is CACDPPAELGDLDKLIF. The CDR3 DNA follows: TGTGCCTGTGACCCCCCGGCGGAACTGGGGGACCTCGATAAACTCATCTTT.

In its sample, this clone ranks as large. CDR3 nucleotide sequence: TGTGCCTGTGACTTTGGGGGATACACCGATAAACTCATCTTT. Residues: CACDFGGYTDKLIF. The rearrangement links TRDV2 to TRDJ1, with 8 positions matching TRDD3. Germline assignment: CDR1 GEAIGNYY and CDR2 EKD. The CDR3 totals 14 residues. The V gene end was trimmed by 3 bases and the J gene end by 0 bases; junction bases not matched to a gene: 2.

This chain connects TRDV1 to TRDJ1; D not certain. The CDR3 covers 15 residues. Germline V gives CDR1 TSWWSYY, CDR2 QGS. Trimming took off 1 base at V and 2 bases at J, with 11 bases between the two ends. CDR3 nucleotides: TGTGCTCTTGGGGAACACCGGATGACGACCGATAAACTCATCTTT. Translation: CALGEHRMTTDKLIF.

This clone was observed a handful of times. The chain combines TRDV1 with TRDJ1, with a tentative D call TRDD2 (9 bases). Per germline, CDR1 TSWWSYY and CDR2 QGS. The CDR3 runs 19 residues. V was pared by 5 bases and J by 5 bases, with 30 bases between. Here the CDR3 DNA reads TGTGCTCTTGGGACCGGAACCTCCTTCCTACTGGGGGTCAGAGATAAACTCATCTTT. Translated: CALGTGTSFLLGVRDKLIF.

The J gene is TRDJ1, the V gene TRDV3; 12 nucleotides match TRDD3. Germline V lookup: CDR1 TVYSNPD, CDR2 GDNSRS (reference sequence). The CDR3 loop spans 20 amino acids. The junction had 19 bases not matched to a gene; V was cut back by 2 bases and J by 0 bases. CDR3 in DNA: TGTGCCTTTTCGCCCCTACGCTCCTTCTGGGGGATACGCCACACCGATAAACTCATCTTT. Amino acid sequence: CAFSPLRSFWGIRHTDKLIF.

As concerns this clone: The junction departs from the called germline gene at one end, perhaps through a read error. This sample also contains other DNA sequences that code for the same CDR3. V is TRAV29/DV5 and J is TRDJ1, with TRDD3 matching 8 bases. CDR1 and CDR2 (germline): NSMFDY, ISSIKDK. The CDR3 consists of 18 residues. The CDR3 nucleotides read TGTGCCGCAAGCCCCGGAACTGGGGGCCGACTTTACACCGATAAACTCATCTTT. The encoded protein is CAASPGTGGRLYTDKLIF.

V is TRDV1 and J is TRDJ1; TRDD3 aligns across 10 bases. There are 19 residues in the CDR3. Germline CDR1 and CDR2: TSWWSYY and QGS. V was clipped by 4 bases and J by 1 base; unmatched bases: 15. In DNA, the CDR3 is TGTGCTCTTGGGGGTTACCTACTTTGGGGGATACCGGGCACCGATAAACTCATCTTT. Translated: CALGGYLLWGIPGTDKLIF.

The rearrangement uses TRDV3 and TRDJ1; D possibly corresponds to TRDD3 (5 bases). The CDR3 contains 15 residues. Germline CDR1 is TVYSNPD and CDR2 is GDNSRS (reference sequence). Between the trimmed V and J ends, which lost 3 bases and 0 bases, there was a span of 17 bases. CDR3 sequence (DNA): TGTGCCTTCTGCGACAGGGGGGGCGACACCGATAAACTCATCTTT. It translates to CAFCDRGGDTDKLIF. Full variable domain (missing parts from reference TRDV3 and TRDJ1): CDKVTQSSPDQTVASGSEVVLLCTYDTVYSNPDLFWYRIRPDYSFQFVFYGDNSRSEGADFTQGRFSVKHILTQKAFHLVISPVRTEDSATYYCAFCDRGGDTDKLIFGKGTRVTVEP.

A note on this clone: At one end the junction does not follow the germline gene, possibly because of a read error. The J gene is TRDJ2, the V gene TRDV2; 8 bases agree with TRDD3. There are 15 residues in the CDR3. Germline CDR1 is GEAIGNYY and CDR2 is EKD. CDR3 nucleotide sequence: TGTGCCTGTGACTTGGGATACGGTTTGACAGCACACCTCTTCTTT. Its translation is CACDLGYGLTAHLFF.

Only a few counts were recorded for this clone. One base away lies a much larger clone, so this may be a sequencing read error. Other DNA sequences in this sample translate to the same CDR3. The gene calls are TRDV2 and TRDJ3, with TRDD3 matching over 11 bases. CDR1 and CDR2 from the germline V gene are GEAIGNYY and EKD. The CDR3 sequence is 18 residues long. The DNA of the CDR3 is TGTGCCTGTGACGTACTGGGGGATAGCTCCTGGGACACTCGACAGATGTTTTTC. It specifies CACDVLGDSSWDTRQMFF.

By proportion, this clone is medium-sized. This chain links TRAV29/DV5 with TRDJ1; D perhaps matches TRDD2 (9 bases). CDR1 is NSMFDY, CDR2 ISSIKDK, per germline. With 3 bases removed from V and 0 bases from J, the gap between germline ends came to 33 bases. This CDR3 is 21 amino acids long. This CDR3 is CAATSLPTIWGTKGYTDKLIF. For the CDR3, the DNA is TGTGCAGCAACCAGCCTTCCTACTATCTGGGGGACAAAGGGGTACACCGATAAACTCATCTTT.

This clone was picked up one time. The chain links TRDV1 to TRDJ1; D is possibly TRDD2 (6 bases). Trimming left V 11 bases short and J 5 bases short, with 27 bases between. CDR1 TSWWSYY and CDR2 QGS come from the germline V gene. The CDR3 is made up of 16 amino acids. This CDR3 reads CASGVPPSHPSDKLIF. CDR3 DNA sequence: TGTGCTAGTGGGGTCCCTCCTTCCCACCCGTCGGATAAACTCATCTTT.

This clone was counted a few times. The chain couples TRDV1 to TRDJ1, with TRDD3 matching 11 bases. V trimming: 5 bases; J trimming: 0 bases; junction bases outside the gene matches: 29. The CDR3 is made up of 24 amino acids. The germline V gene encodes CDR1 TSWWSYY and CDR2 QGS. The CDR3 nucleotides are TGTGCTCTTGGGAAGGTGACTTTACGTCTACGTACTGGGGGATATCCGTCGTACACCGATAAACTCATCTTT. It translates to CALGKVTLRLRTGGYPSYTDKLIF.

To note about this clone: A much larger clone lies one base from this, so it may be a read error. The V gene is TRDV2, the J gene TRDJ1, with a weak D call TRDD2 (7 bases). The CDR3 runs to 17 residues. The germline V gene has CDR1 GEAIGNYY and CDR2 EKD. V was trimmed by 2 bases and J by 1 base, leaving 19 bases between them. This CDR3 reads CACDSKRIPFLTDKLIF. CDR3 coding DNA: TGTGCCTGTGACAGTAAGAGGATACCCTTCCTCACCGATAAACTCATCTTT.